This T cell receptor (beta chain) was retrieved from a study of OX40 agonist ivuxolimab in advanced cancers. Broadly, across the study: Ivuxolimab was an agonistic, fully human IgG2 monoclonal antibody directed against OX40 (CD134), a costimulatory receptor. Intravenous ivuxolimab was administered to patients every 2 weeks at six dose levels: 0.01, 0.1, 0.3, 1.5, 3 and 10 mg/kg. Of the approximately 50 dose-escalation patients, hepatocellular carcinoma was present in about 20, melanoma in roughly 15, renal cell carcinoma in 9 and head and neck cancer in 9. A male proportion of roughly 85% and a mean age of 60 years, ranging from 23 to 79, were recorded for the dose-escalation cohort. Prior anti-PD-1, anti-PD-L1 or anti-CTLA-4 therapy was permitted, and checkpoint inhibitors had been received by more than 35% of dose-escalation patients. Three dose-escalation patients achieved partial responses, one with hepatocellular carcinoma and two with cutaneous melanoma. Peripheral TCRbeta sequencing was intended to test whether TCR sequence diversity was altered and clonal T-cell expansion was caused by ivuxolimab. The paper covers the monotherapy dose-escalation part of the phase I ivuxolimab trial, which included N ≈ 50 patients. What the study reported, not specific to this receptor: The antigen specificity of the peripheral T cells that underwent clonal expansion was not determined. Clonal expansion of both CD4+ and CD8+ blood T cells was observed from baseline to week 6 at doses 0.1 to 3.0 mg/kg. In the 0.1-3.0 mg/kg groups, partial responders had among the lowest normalized peripheral clonal expansion, particularly in CD8+ T cells. Low levels of normalized T-cell clonal expansion were also seen in some patients who did not respond. After ivuxolimab, CD8+ T cells had more expanded clones than CD4+ T cells on average.

The CDR3 contains 15 residues, cysteine and phenylalanine counted. Only the CDR3 region is kept as DNA, spanning 45 bases read in frame from base 1. V trim: 4 bases; J trim: 2 bases; unmatched bases: 5. CDR1 and CDR2, per the germline V gene, are SGHTS and YDEGEE. To sequence the TCRbeta CDR3 region, genomic DNA was isolated from the sorted cells. The immunoSEQ Assay was used for sequencing of TCRbeta CDR3 regions. Not all clones reach the TCRdb copy of this immuneACCESS table, which keeps in-frame sequences only. Checked studies attribute under half of the gap to unresolved V genes and leave the rest unexplained. The sample yields tens of thousands of clones; around 90% were counted once. 1.3% to 1.5% of the sample rests with the top ten. Patients with autoimmune disease history or receiving systemic immunosuppression were excluded from the trial. Peripheral blood for TCR sequencing was collected from all dose cohorts at baseline, on cycle 4 day 1, and on cycle 7 day 1. Samples were obtained from an open-label, multicenter, first-in-human phase I dose-escalation trial of ivuxolimab. Adults with locally advanced or metastatic melanoma, renal cell, hepatocellular, or head and neck squamous cell carcinoma were enrolled in the trial. Before TCR sequencing, CD4+ and CD8+ T cells were separately sorted from peripheral blood.

Concerning this clone: It lacks a known antigen. There are no base qualities to consult, and no much larger clone falls within one base.

Specimen: CD4+ or CD8+ T cells sorted from blood, collected in a trial of the OX40 agonist ivuxolimab. This receptor was identified in an adult with an advanced solid tumor such as melanoma, head and neck, liver or kidney cancer. The sequence links TRBV5-8 to TRBJ2-3, with 9 bases aligning to TRBD2. The CDR3: CASSLAGLFTDTQYF. The sequenced DNA is TGTGCCAGCAGCCTAGCGGGGCTCTTCACAGATACGCAGTATTTT.